This TCR beta chain is drawn from a study of breast tumors, draining lymph nodes, adjacent tissues. Broader study findings: Compared with basal-like, luminal-like tumors shared significantly more repertoire with nontumor tissue.

TCRdb reprocessed the multiplex PCR reads with MiXCR, giving one entry per CDR3 protein. The data show about 100,000 distinct CDR3 sequences, with 21% seen just once and roughly 1.3% held by the top ten. Breast cancer patients provided tissue from their axillary draining lymph nodes. A note on this clonotype: The antigen is unknown. One end of the junction does not line up with germline, which may come from a read error.

The germline gives CDR1 SGHNT, CDR2 YYREEE (reference sequence). The CDR3 covers 12 residues. The receptor's source is a female donor with breast cancer. Some clones in this sample may be carry-over from other donors' samples. The chain couples TRBV5-4 to TRBJ2-5, with D unresolved. Material for sequencing was axillary lymph node tissue. The CDR3 DNA reads TGTGCCAGCAGCTACACCCAAGAGACCCAGCACTTC. It codes for CASSYTQETQHF.